Described below is a single TCR beta chain sequence and its context. The data originate from a study of blood T cell repertoires in COVID-19. Study overall: Samples representing acute and convalescent COVID-19 were sourced from the United States, Italy and Spain. In each case, the material was cDNA or gDNA derived from T cells, B-cell-depleted T cells, or PBMCs.

From germline, CDR1 is MDHEN and CDR2 SYDVKM. This CDR3 is built from 17 residues. The V and J ends lost 10 bases and 0 bases respectively, with 22 bases between them. Original processing methods: The authors estimated nucleated cell counts from reference gene primer amplification. Sequencing was performed with immunoSEQ multiplex PCR; in TCRdb, only in-frame clones are kept and a portion is missing. V and J calls and clone size are as listed in that table; D and trimming were resolved from the DNA. The sample records about 30,000 clones, 85% to 90% being singletons. The sample taken for sequencing was peripheral blood. The chain combines TRBV28 with TRBJ1-5; D gene unclear. The sequence was obtained from a man older than 75 with acute or convalescent COVID-19. The CDR3 DNA follows: TGTGCCACCCGCTTCTCCAGAGGATCTAATAGCAATCAGCCCCAGCATTTT. Translating it yields CATRFSRGSNSNQPQHF.